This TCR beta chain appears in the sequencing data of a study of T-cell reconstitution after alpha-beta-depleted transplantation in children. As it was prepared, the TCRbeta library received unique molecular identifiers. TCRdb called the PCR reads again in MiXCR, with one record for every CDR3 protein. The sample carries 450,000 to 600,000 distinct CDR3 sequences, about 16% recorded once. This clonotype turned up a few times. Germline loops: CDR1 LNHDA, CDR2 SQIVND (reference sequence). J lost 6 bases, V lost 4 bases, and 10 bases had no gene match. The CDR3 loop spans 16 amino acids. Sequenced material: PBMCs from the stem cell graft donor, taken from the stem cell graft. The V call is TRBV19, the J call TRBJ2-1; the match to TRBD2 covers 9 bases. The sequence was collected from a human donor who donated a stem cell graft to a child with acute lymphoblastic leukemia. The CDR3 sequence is CASSSQSSGIGNEQFF. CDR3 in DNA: TGTGCCAGTAGTAGCCAGTCTAGCGGGATAGGCAATGAGCAGTTCTTC.